This is a list of T cell receptor beta chains from one sample in a study of blood T cell repertoires in COVID-19. Libraries were prepared by immunoSEQ multiplex PCR; TCRdb keeps only in-frame clonotypes and omits some of them. This sample yields about 280,000 clones, of which roughly 90% are seen a single time; more than 7.5% belongs to the top ten. The specimen sequenced was peripheral blood. The receptors derive from a man aged 18 to 30 with active or convalescent COVID-19. The CDR3 runs from the conserved cysteine through the conserved F or W. A D gene is named only where the DNA matches it firmly. Size values are once, few and many counts, or a class for expanded clones, and some rows have none.

v_gene	d_gene	j_gene	abundance	CDR3nt	CDR3aa
TRBV6-5	NA	TRBJ2-3	many	TGTGCCAGCAGTTTTGGGACACACACAGATACGCAGTATTTT	CASSFGTHTDTQYF
TRBV5-1	NA	TRBJ1-6	NA	TGCGCCAGCAGCTTGGGAGGCCCTTTTACCTATAATTCACCCCTCCACTTT	CASSLGGPFTYNSPLHF
TRBV6-5	NA	TRBJ2-7	once	TGTGCCAGCAGCCCCTACGGCACGGGAAACGAGCAGTACTTC	CASSPYGTGNEQYF
TRBV12-5	TRBD1	TRBJ1-5	NA	TGTGCTAGTGGTTCGCAGGGGGCGGGGAATCAGCCCCAGCATTTT	CASGSQGAGNQPQHF
TRBV5-1	TRBD1	TRBJ2-7	NA	TGCGCCAGCAGCTTGGCTCGGACAGGAGTGTCCTACGAGCAGTACTTC	CASSLARTGVSYEQYF
TRBV9	NA	TRBJ2-3	NA	TGTGCCAGCAGCGCACAACCCCTAGAGGTCCCTGGCACAGATACGCAGTATTTT	CASSAQPLEVPGTDTQYF
TRBV5-1	NA	TRBJ1-2	NA	TGCGCCAGCAGCTTGGAACAGGGCGGGGGCTACACCTTC	CASSLEQGGGYTF
TRBV19	NA	TRBJ2-2	NA	TGTGCCAGTAGTCCCCAGGGGGGCGTAACCGGGGAGCTGTTTTTT	CASSPQGGVTGELFF
TRBV13	NA	TRBJ2-1	NA	TGTGCCAGCAGCGGAGGGGGCGATGAGCAGTTCTTC	CASSGGGDEQFF
TRBV5-1	NA	TRBJ2-7	NA	TGCGCCAGCAGCTCCCCGGTTACTTCCTACGAGCAGTACTTC	CASSSPVTSYEQYF
TRBV10-1	NA	TRBJ2-2	many	TGCGCCAGCAGTGAGCTAAACACCGGGGAGCTGTTTTTT	CASSELNTGELFF
TRBV6-2/TRBV6-3	TRBD1	TRBJ1-5	NA	TGTGCCAGCAGCCATCCCCGGGGACAGGTCAATCAGCCCCAGCATTTT	CASSHPRGQVNQPQHF
TRBV2	NA	TRBJ2-1	NA	TGTGCCAGCAGTCAGCAGGGTGATGTGGTCAATGAGCAGTTCTTC	CASSQQGDVVNEQFF
TRBV19	NA	TRBJ1-5	NA	TGTGCCAGTAGGGGAGGGACACCTTATAGCAATCAGCCCCAGCATTTT	CASRGGTPYSNQPQHF
TRBV5-6	NA	TRBJ2-7	NA	TGTGCCAGCAGCTTGAAGCGTCCCCCCCCCTACGAGCAGTACTTC	CASSLKRPPPYEQYF
TRBV9	NA	TRBJ2-7	NA	TGTGCCAGCAGCGTAGAGGGGGGGATTGGGATTGCCGAGCAGTACTTC	CASSVEGGIGIAEQYF
TRBV13	TRBD1	TRBJ1-2	NA	TGTGCCAGCAGCTCGATATCGACAGGGGGAGCGGACTATGGCTACACCTTC	CASSSISTGGADYGYTF
TRBV2	NA	TRBJ2-7	NA	TGTGCCAGCAGATCACTAAACTACGAGCAGTACTTC	CASRSLNYEQYF
TRBV25-1	TRBD1	TRBJ1-2	many	TGTGCCAGCAGTGAATACGACAGGGAACGAGCTAACTATGGCTACACCTTC	CASSEYDRERANYGYTF
TRBV5-1	TRBD2	TRBJ2-3	NA	TGCGCCAGCAGCCCTTCGCGGGGGGGCACAGATACGCAGTATTTT	CASSPSRGGTDTQYF
TRBV6-5	TRBD1	TRBJ2-3	once	TGTGCCAGCAGCAACAGGGGGACGTACACAGATACGCAGTATTTT	CASSNRGTYTDTQYF
TRBV6-5	TRBD1	TRBJ1-1	NA	TGTGCCAGCAGTTATATCGGGACAGCTAACACTGAAGCTTTCTTT	CASSYIGTANTEAFF
TRBV19	TRBD1	TRBJ1-1	NA	TGTGCCAGTAGTATAGGTGGCAGGGGGCGTACTGAAGCTTTCTTT	CASSIGGRGRTEAFF
TRBV5-1	TRBD1	TRBJ1-2	NA	TGCGCCAGCAGATCGGGGACAGCCTTTAACAATGGCTACACCTTC	CASRSGTAFNNGYTF
TRBV6-2/TRBV6-3	TRBD2	TRBJ2-7	NA	TGTGCCAGCAGTTACGGCGGGGGGTACTCCTACGAGCAGTACTTC	CASSYGGGYSYEQYF
TRBV5-1	TRBD1	TRBJ2-7	NA	TGCGCCAGCAGTTCCACAGGGGGCTTTTCCTACGAGCAGTACTTC	CASSSTGGFSYEQYF
TRBV5-1	NA	TRBJ1-5	NA	TGCGCCAGCGGGGAGCGACCCAATCAGCCCCAGCATTTT	CASGERPNQPQHF
TRBV14	TRBD2	TRBJ2-3	NA	TGTGCCAGCAGCCGTAGCGGGGGGGCCGGAGATACGCAGTATTTT	CASSRSGGAGDTQYF
TRBV9	NA	TRBJ2-3	NA	TGTGCCAGCAGCGTAGCTATGGGACAACTTCCGAATACGCAGTATTTT	CASSVAMGQLPNTQYF
TRBV6-4	TRBD1	TRBJ2-5	NA	TGTGCCAGCTCCCGTACAGGGGGTTCTCTAGAGACCCAGTACTTC	CASSRTGGSLETQYF
TRBV5-6	NA	TRBJ2-1	NA	TGTGCCAGCAGCTACCCGGACAGCTACAATGAGCAGTTCTTC	CASSYPDSYNEQFF
TRBV12-3/TRBV12-4	NA	TRBJ2-1	NA	TGTGCCAGCAGTTTAGGACTATCAGGGCAGTTCTTC	CASSLGLSGQFF
TRBV4-1	NA	TRBJ1-3	NA	TGCGCCAGCAGCCAAGGACGGAGCTCTGGAAACACCATATATTTT	CASSQGRSSGNTIYF
TRBV18	NA	TRBJ1-2	NA	TGTGCCAGCTCACCATCAGATAACTATGGCTACACCTTC	CASSPSDNYGYTF
TRBV9	TRBD1	TRBJ2-3	NA	TGTGCCAGCAGCGGACAGGGGTTTAGGACAGATACGCAGTATTTT	CASSGQGFRTDTQYF
TRBV6-5	NA	TRBJ1-1	NA	TGTGCCAGCAGTTGGGGGGGTCGCGCCACTGAAGCTTTCTTT	CASSWGGRATEAFF
TRBV15	NA	TRBJ1-2	NA	TGTGCCACCAGCAGAGATCCCTACTATGGCTACACCTTC	CATSRDPYYGYTF
TRBV6-5	NA	TRBJ1-2	NA	TGTGCCAGCAGTTACTCCACAGATAACTATGGCTACACCTTC	CASSYSTDNYGYTF
TRBV2	TRBD1	TRBJ1-3	NA	TGTGCCAGCGGGGAGCCGGGACAGCTCTCTGGAAACACCATATATTTT	CASGEPGQLSGNTIYF
TRBV6-2/TRBV6-3	TRBD1	TRBJ1-2	NA	TGTGCCAGCAGTTTAATTTCCGGGACAGGCTTCTCTGGCTACACCTTC	CASSLISGTGFSGYTF
TRBV20-1	TRBD1	TRBJ1-2	NA	TGCAGTACAAGGACAGGTTATGGCTACACCTTC	CSTRTGYGYTF